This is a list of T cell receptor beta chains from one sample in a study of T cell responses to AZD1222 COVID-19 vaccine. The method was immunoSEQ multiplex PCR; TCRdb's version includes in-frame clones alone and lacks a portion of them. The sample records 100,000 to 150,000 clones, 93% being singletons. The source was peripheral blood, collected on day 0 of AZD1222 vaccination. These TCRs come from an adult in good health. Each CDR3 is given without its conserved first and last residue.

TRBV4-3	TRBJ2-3	ASSQKIWGQVQADTQY
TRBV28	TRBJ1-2	ASSLGGYGYT
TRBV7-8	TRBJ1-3	ASSSRGRGRSGNTIY
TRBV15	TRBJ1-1	ATRLGGGLNTEAF
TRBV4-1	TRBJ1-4	ASSQDRGRNEKLF
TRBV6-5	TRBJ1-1	ASSYSWGFTEAF
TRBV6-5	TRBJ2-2	ASGALGELF
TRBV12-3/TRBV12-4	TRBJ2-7	ASTKVGYEQY
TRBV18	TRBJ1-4	ASSPTHDEKLF
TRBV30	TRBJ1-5	AWSQPRPGQGNQPQH
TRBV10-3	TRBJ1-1	AISNYRVRNTEAF
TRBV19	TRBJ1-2	ASSIQGDYGYT
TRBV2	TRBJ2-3	ASSVFPGQGRDTQY
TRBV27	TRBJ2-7	ASSRRVNAYEQY
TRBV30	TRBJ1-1	AWSVLSVNTEAF
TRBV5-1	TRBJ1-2	ACGDSMSSYT
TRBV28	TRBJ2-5	ASGGNGARQETQY
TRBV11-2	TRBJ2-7	ASSSLASGPSYEQY
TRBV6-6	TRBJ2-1	ASSYSMWGQF
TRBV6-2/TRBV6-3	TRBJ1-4	ASSYRGLYEKKLF
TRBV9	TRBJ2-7	ASSVGGQYEQY
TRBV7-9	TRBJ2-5	ASSLRGGLQETQY
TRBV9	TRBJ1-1	ASSVEGGARNTEAF
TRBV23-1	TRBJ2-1	ASRHSEGQYNEQF
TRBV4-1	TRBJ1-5	ASSHRLGGKNQPQH
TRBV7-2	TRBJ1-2	ASGQLLYGYT
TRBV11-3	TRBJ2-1	ASSSRDRHNEQF